A single sample gave rise to the 29 T cell receptor beta chains below, sequenced in a study of glioma-infiltrating T cells (dated by TCRdb to 2016 to 2018). The data were produced on an Illumina MiSeq. TCR alpha and beta CDR3 regions were amplified with the iRepertoire nested amplicon-rescue multiplex PCR (arm-PCR) platform from RNA. TCRdb's own reprocessing of the public reads used fastp at Q25 and MiXCR and kept productive beta chains. Identical CDR3 proteins give one entry, which carries the most common genes and DNA. This sample comprises about 140,000 distinct CDR3 sequences, roughly two fifths of them detected only once. 15% to 25% of the sample is held by the ten biggest clonotypes. The sequenced sample was glioma tissue, nonneoplastic brain tissue, or PBMCs (not recorded which). These receptors were obtained from a human donor with low-grade glioma or glioblastoma, undergoing nonglioma brain surgery, or in good health (not recorded which).

A few counts support this clonotype. This sequence joins TRBV7-8 and TRBJ2-5; D gene uncertain. Trimming took 5 bases from V and 2 from J, leaving 12 bases between them. CDR1 SGHVS and CDR2 FQNEAQ come from the germline V gene. CDR3 length: 14 amino acids. DNA for the CDR3: TGTGCCAGCAGCACGGCCTGGGAACAAGAGACCCAGTACTTC. Its protein product is CASSTAWEQETQYF. The full variable domain, its missing parts supplied by reference TRBV7-8 and TRBJ2-5, is GAGVSQSPRYKVAKRGQDVALRCDPISGHVSLFWYQQALGQGPEFLTYFQNEAQLDKSGLPSDRFFAERPEGSVSTLKIQRTQQEDSAVYLCASSTAWEQETQYFGPGTRLLVL.

This clonotype was recorded a few times. This chain links TRBV6-2 or TRBV6-3 with TRBJ2-3, with a possible D match to TRBD1 (6 bases). V was shortened by 7 bases and J by 6 bases, with 17 bases between the two germline ends. Germline CDR1 and CDR2: MNHEY and SVGEGT. This CDR3 is built from 14 residues. The CDR3 coding sequence is TGTGCCAGCATCCGGGGTCCAGGGGCGGATACGCAGTATTTT. It specifies CASIRGPGADTQYF.

This clonotype has more than one count but fewer than ten. J is TRBJ2-5 and V is TRBV20-1, with D possibly matching TRBD2 (6 bases). The V end lost 3 bases, the J end lost 3 bases, and 8 bases lay between the germline ends. This CDR3 is 12 amino acids long. CDR1 and CDR2 from the germline V gene are DFQATT and SNEGSKA (reference sequence). This CDR3 is CSAREGKETQYF. The CDR3 DNA reads as TGCAGTGCTAGGGAGGGGAAAGAGACCCAGTACTTC.

The V and J genes are TRBV20-1 and TRBJ1-2, with 9 nucleotides matching TRBD1. The ends lost 5 bases at V and 0 bases at J; junction bases unmatched: 7. The CDR3 has 15 residues. CDR1 is DFQATT, CDR2 SNEGSKA, per germline (reference sequence). As DNA, the CDR3 is TGCAGTGCTCCGATGGACAGGGGTTCTAACTATGGCTACACCTTC. Translation gives CSAPMDRGSNYGYTF.

CDR3 sequence: CASSLSGQFLDTQYF. The CDR3 DNA follows: TGTGCCAGCAGTTTATCTGGACAGTTTCTCGATACGCAGTATTTT. The chain employs TRBV27 and TRBJ2-3; D is perhaps TRBD1 (6 bases). The CDR3 is 15 residues long. Trimming removed 0 bases from V and 6 bases from J, with 13 bases in between. CDR1 is MNHEY and CDR2 is SMNVEV in the germline V gene (reference sequence).

Concerning this clonotype: One end of the junction does not line up with germline, which may come from a read error. This chain uses TRBV5-1 with TRBJ1-1; D possibly corresponds to TRBD1 (6 bases). Germline V gene sequence: CDR1 SGHRS, CDR2 YFSETQ. The CDR3 extends over 14 amino acids. The CDR3 DNA follows: TGCGCCAGCAGCTTAGGACAGTTGGGCACTGAAGCTTCCTTT. As protein: CASSLGQLGTEASF.

V usage is TRBV28 and J usage is TRBJ1-2; D is possibly TRBD1 (5 bases). Germline values: CDR1 MDHEN, CDR2 SYDVKM. Between the trimmed V and J ends, which lost 3 bases and 4 bases, there was a span of 9 bases. The CDR3 is 13 amino acids. DNA of the CDR3: TGTGCCAGCAGTTTTGGTGGGGGCTATGGCTACACCTTC. Protein: CASSFGGGYGYTF.

The chain uses TRBV25-1 and TRBJ2-1; 8 bases match TRBD1. This CDR3 has 14 residues. J gave up 4 bases and V 4 bases, and 3 bases lay outside the gene matches. Germline CDR1 and CDR2: MGHDK and SYGVNS. The CDR3 loop reads CASSVDRVYNEQFF. CDR3 nucleotide sequence: TGTGCCAGCAGTGTGGACAGGGTATACAATGAGCAGTTCTTC.

The chain joins TRBV7-2 to TRBJ2-3; 9 bases map to TRBD1. V gave up 1 base and J gave up 1 base; unmatched junction bases: 0. This CDR3 spans 15 amino acids. Germline CDR1 SGHTA, CDR2 FQGNSA. CDR3 in amino acids: CASSLDRGRTDTQYF. For the CDR3, the DNA is TGTGCCAGCAGCTTAGACAGGGGGCGCACAGATACGCAGTATTTT.

Only a few counts were recorded for this clonotype. The rearrangement links TRBV4-2 to TRBJ2-3; TRBD1 matches at 8 bases. The germline V gene encodes CDR1 LGHNA and CDR2 YNFKEQ. The V gene end was trimmed by 4 bases and the J gene end by 2 bases; junction bases not matched to a gene: 5. The CDR3 has 15 amino acids. CDR3 amino acids: CASSLSDRVTDTQYF. The CDR3 DNA reads TGTGCCAGCAGCCTCTCGGACAGGGTCACAGATACGCAGTATTTT.

The chain carries TRBV6-5 and TRBJ2-3; 11 positions match TRBD2. The CDR3 totals 14 residues. Per germline, CDR1 MNHEY and CDR2 SVGAGI. V trimming: 6 bases; J trimming: 4 bases; junction bases outside the gene matches: 3. CDR3 nucleotides: TGTGCCAGCAGATTAGCGGGGGGGCCAGATACGCAGTATTTT. Residues: CASRLAGGPDTQYF.

For this clonotype: Given a much more abundant clone one base away, this may be a read error. This CDR3 fails to terminate in the conserved phenylalanine or tryptophan, so it likely reflects a read error. The chain has TRBV4-3 and TRBJ2-5; 8 nucleotides agree with TRBD2. Germline lookup yields CDR1 LGHNA and CDR2 YSLEER. The CDR3 spans 15 residues. V shed 0 bases, J shed 5 bases, and the junction held 5 bases outside the gene matches. CDR3 nucleotides: TGCGCCAGCAGCCAAGAACACGGGAGGGTTGAGACCCAGTACTTA. It encodes CASSQEHGRVETQYL.

This clonotype has more than one count but fewer than ten. The chain joins TRBV6-1 to TRBJ2-7; D is ambiguous. Germline CDR1 is MNHNS and CDR2 is SASEGT. There are 15 residues in the CDR3. V shed 5 bases and J shed 1 base, with 15 bases lying between them. The chain's CDR3 is CASSHGYRSSYEQYF. The CDR3 bases are TGTGCCAGCAGTCACGGTTACCGGAGTTCCTACGAGCAGTACTTC.

In its sample, this clonotype was seen a few times. V usage is TRBV6-1 and J usage is TRBJ1-6; D is undetermined. The CDR3 is 16 amino acids. V gave up 7 bases and J gave up 0 bases, with 13 bases separating them. Looked up from germline, CDR1 is MNHNS and CDR2 is SASEGT. This CDR3 is CASTQRPYSYNSPLHF. DNA of the CDR3: TGTGCCAGCACCCAAAGGCCCTACTCCTATAATTCACCCCTCCACTTT.

This clonotype has a handful of counts. The CDR3 DNA reads as TGCGCCAGCAGCCAAGACGGCGGGGTCGCATACACAGATACGCAGTATTTT. This gives the protein CASSQDGGVAYTDTQYF. The chain joins TRBV4-1 to TRBJ2-3; perhaps TRBD2 as D (6 bases). The CDR3 is 17 amino acids. Germline CDR1 reads MGHRA; CDR2 reads YSYEKL. Trimming removed 0 bases from V and 2 bases from J, with 15 bases in between.

The rearrangement links TRBV12-3 or TRBV12-4 to TRBJ2-3; 13 bases are a match to TRBD2. After removal of 7 bases from V and 1 base from J, the junction contained 11 bases not matched to a gene. The CDR3 has 18 residues. The DNA of the CDR3 is TGTGCCAGCACCCTCCAGACTAGCGGGAGGTCTGGCACAGATACGCAGTATTTT. This codes for CASTLQTSGRSGTDTQYF.

This chain uses TRBV29-1 with TRBJ2-7; 9 positions match TRBD1. CDR1 is SQVTM, CDR2 ANQGSEA, per germline. The CDR3 is 12 amino acids. V was pared by 6 bases and J by 6 bases, with 6 bases of the junction left unmatched. The CDR3: CSVAGQGSEQYF. DNA for the CDR3: TGCAGCGTCGCGGGACAGGGATCCGAGCAGTACTTC.

The rearrangement uses TRBV10-3 and TRBJ1-2, with D possibly matching TRBD1 (6 bases). Germline CDR1 ENHRY, CDR2 SYGVKD. V was cut by 3 bases and J by 5 bases, with 13 bases left in between. The CDR3 contains 14 residues. The CDR3 DNA is TGTGCCATCAGTGATAGGACAGAGTATTATGGCTACACCTTC. Its translation: CAISDRTEYYGYTF.

V and J are TRBV20-1 and TRBJ2-7, with 8 bases fitting TRBD1. The CDR3 loop spans 17 amino acids. Germline CDR1 reads DFQATT; CDR2 reads SNEGSKA (reference sequence). V dropped 1 base and J dropped 3; count of bases not matched to a gene: 14. CDR3 sequence reads: CSARGDRTVGLDYEQYF. The CDR3 DNA is TGCAGTGCTAGAGGGGACAGGACTGTAGGATTAGACTACGAGCAGTACTTC.

A few counts support this clonotype. V gene TRBV6-2 or TRBV6-3 combines with J gene TRBJ2-5; tentatively, D is TRBD1 (6 bases). V was clipped by 8 bases and J by 3 bases, with 10 bases between them. Germline CDR1 is MNHEY and CDR2 is SVGEGT. The CDR3 runs to 12 residues. Here the CDR3 DNA reads TGTGCCAGCGACACAGGGAAAGAGACCCAGTACTTC. Amino acid sequence: CASDTGKETQYF.

The chain combines TRBV7-2 with TRBJ1-1, with 7 bases fitting TRBD1. This CDR3 has 16 amino acids. Germline V gene sequence: CDR1 SGHTA, CDR2 FQGNSA. The ends lost 4 bases at V and 0 bases at J; junction bases unmatched: 8. In DNA form, the CDR3 reads TGTGCCAGCAGCTCTCGATTTGGGACAGTGAACACTGAAGCTTTCTTT. Translated: CASSSRFGTVNTEAFF.

This chain connects TRBV10-1 to TRBJ1-1, with D possibly TRBD1 on 5 matching bases. The germline gives CDR1 WNHNN, CDR2 SYGVQD (reference sequence). Trimming removed 2 bases from V and 9 bases from J, with 13 bases in between. The CDR3 has 13 amino acids. In DNA, the CDR3 is TGCGCCAGCAGTGAGCCGAGTCGGACAAAAGCTTTCTTT. Translating it yields CASSEPSRTKAFF.

This clonotype has ten or more counts. The chain employs TRBV6-1 and TRBJ2-1; D is uncertain. Germline V gives CDR1 MNHNS, CDR2 SASEGT. V dropped 5 bases and J dropped 4 bases, with 9 bases sitting between them. CDR3 size: 13 residues. CDR3 nucleotide sequence: TGTGCCAGCAGTTTCCGGAGTTACAATGAGCAGTTCTTC. Amino acid sequence: CASSFRSYNEQFF.

The chain has TRBV4-1 and TRBJ2-5; D call uncertain. Germline lookup yields CDR1 MGHRA and CDR2 YSYEKL. V was trimmed by 0 bases and J by 6 bases, leaving 8 bases between them. This CDR3 contains 13 residues. The DNA for the CDR3 is TGCGCCAGCAGCCAAGATTTCGGGCAGACCCAGTACTTC. It specifies CASSQDFGQTQYF.

Concerning this clonotype itself: A much more abundant neighbour one base away suggests this may be a read error. The CDR3 end shows no conserved phenylalanine or tryptophan, and so a read error is likely. This chain links TRBV6-1 with TRBJ2-3; D possibly corresponds to TRBD1 (6 bases). The CDR3 runs to 12 residues. V was pared by 9 bases and J by 2 bases, with 9 bases between. Germline-derived CDR1 and CDR2 are MNHNS and SASEGT. The CDR3 is CASQGSTDTQYL. The CDR3, as DNA: TGTGCCAGTCAGGGGTCCACAGATACGCAGTATCTT.

This clonotype was detected only a few times. This chain uses TRBV15 with TRBJ2-7; 7 nucleotides match TRBD2. The CDR3 runs 15 residues. CDR1 and CDR2 from the germline V gene are LNHNV and YYDKDF (reference sequence). With 0 bases clipped from V and 3 bases from J, the junction kept 5 bases outside the gene matches. CDR3 residues: CATSRDLAANYEQYF. In nucleotides, the CDR3 is TGTGCCACCAGCAGAGATCTAGCGGCAAACTACGAGCAGTACTTC. The full variable domain, its missing parts supplied by reference TRBV15 and TRBJ2-7, is DAMVIQNPRYQVTQFGKPVTLSCSQTLNHNVMYWYQQKSSQAPKLLFHYYDKDFNNEADTPDNFQSRRPNTSFCFLDIRSPGLGDTAMYLCATSRDLAANYEQYFGPGTRLTVT.

This clonotype was counted between two and nine times. The chain joins TRBV12-3 or TRBV12-4 to TRBJ2-5; the D gene is possibly TRBD1 (5 bases). The CDR3 loop spans 14 amino acids. V shed 5 bases and J shed 6 bases, with 16 bases lying between them. This CDR3 is CASSNMGLEQTQYF. DNA for the CDR3: TGTGCCAGCAGTAACATGGGGCTAGAGCAGACCCAGTACTTC.

There are a few counts of this clonotype. The CDR3 nucleotides are TGTGCCAGCAGCCAAGATATCTGGGGGCGAGGTGAAGCTTTCTTT. It is translated as CASSQDIWGRGEAFF. The rearrangement uses TRBV14 and TRBJ1-1, with TRBD1 as a possible D gene (6 bases). Trimming took off 0 bases at V and 7 bases at J, with 15 bases between the two ends. CDR1 is SGHDN, CDR2 FVKESK, per germline. The CDR3 sequence is 15 residues long.

The chain joins TRBV6-5 to TRBJ2-6; D is unresolved. Germline V gene sequence: CDR1 MNHEY, CDR2 SVGAGI. This CDR3 has 18 residues. The V gene lost 8 bases and the J gene lost 0 bases, with 20 bases spanning the gap. CDR3: CASGLNNLISSGANVLTF. In DNA, the CDR3 is TGTGCCAGCGGTTTAAACAACCTCATTAGCTCTGGGGCCAACGTCCTGACTTTC.